The clone carrying this T cell receptor (beta chain) was seen ten or more times. Per the original methods: Scientists estimated how many nucleated cells there were by amplifying reference gene primers. Method: immunoSEQ multiplex PCR; TCRdb's copy keeps in-frame clones and lacks some. That table supplies the V and J calls and clone size; D and trimming were determined from the DNA. Here the sample spans some 230,000 clones, approximately 84% being singletons. The junction had 5 bases not matched to a gene; V was cut back by 4 bases and J by 4 bases. In germline, CDR1 is MNHEY, CDR2 SMNVEV (reference sequence). There are 15 residues in the CDR3. This specimen belongs to a study of blood T cell repertoires in COVID-19. Study-wide background: COVID-19 samples collected from the United States, Italy and Spain covered acute and convalescent phases. T cells, B-cell-depleted T cells, or PBMCs provided the cDNA or gDNA that served as material.

This sequence was found in a woman aged 25 to 39 who had recovered from COVID-19. The rearrangement links TRBV27 to TRBJ2-5, with 11 bases identical to TRBD1. Sequenced sample: peripheral blood. This chain's CDR3 is CASSSGTGGAETQYF. CDR3 DNA sequence: TGTGCCAGCAGTTCCGGGACAGGGGGTGCAGAGACCCAGTACTTC.